What follows are 25 T cell receptor beta chains derived from one specimen sequenced in a study of cytomegalovirus exposure and HLA in healthy donors. This PCR relied on a set of 60 Vbeta primers and 13 Jbeta primers. Clones were read by immunoSEQ multiplex PCR, and TCRdb kept only the in-frame ones, dropping some. This sample contains about 88,000 clones. Sample: PBMCs. The receptors originated from a girl aged 10 to 17 in good health and CMV-seropositive.

V gene TRBV7-2 combines with J gene TRBJ2-5; D is possibly TRBD1 (6 bases). The germline CDR1 and CDR2 sequences are SGHTA and FQGNSA. Trimming pared 1 base from V and 5 bases from J, leaving 14 bases between. This CDR3 is built from 15 residues. The DNA of the CDR3 is TGTGCCAGCAGCTTAGGCTTGGGGGCAGGGGAGACCCAGTACTTC. Translating gives CASSLGLGAGETQYF.

The chain employs TRBV4-2 and TRBJ2-3; 9 nucleotides line up with TRBD2. Germline lookup yields CDR1 LGHNA and CDR2 YNFKEQ. This CDR3 has 17 residues. V dropped 3 bases and J dropped 5; count of bases not matched to a gene: 12. The CDR3 protein is CASSQGYSGGEGDTQYF. The CDR3 DNA reads as TGTGCCAGCAGCCAGGGGTATAGCGGGGGCGAGGGAGATACGCAGTATTTT.

V is TRBV5-1 and J is TRBJ1-4; maybe TRBD1 (5 bases). This CDR3 region has 14 residues. V was trimmed by 1 base and J by 2 bases, leaving 6 bases between them. CDR1 and CDR2 (germline): SGHRS, YFSETQ. For the CDR3, the DNA is TGCGCCAGCAGCTTGAGGGGTACTAATGAAAAACTGTTTTTT. Protein product: CASSLRGTNEKLFF. Looking up the rest from reference TRBV5-1 and TRBJ1-4 gives the full variable domain: KAGVTQTPRYLIKTRGQQVTLSCSPISGHRSVSWYQQTPGQGLQFLFEYFSETQRNKGNFPGRFSGRQFSNSRSEMNVSTLELGDSALYLCASSLRGTNEKLFFGSGTQLSVL.

The chain has TRBV5-4 and TRBJ1-6; a possible D gene is TRBD1 (6 bases). V was shortened by 10 bases and J by 9 bases, with 23 bases between the two germline ends. The germline V gene encodes CDR1 SGHNT and CDR2 YYREEE (reference sequence). The CDR3 spans 15 residues. The CDR3 is CAGQYRDTGSSPLHF. CDR3 coding DNA: TGTGCCGGACAATACCGGGACACGGGGAGTTCACCCCTCCACTTT.

This rearrangement joins TRBV7-2 to TRBJ2-7; maybe TRBD2 (6 bases). The V gene's germline CDR1 is SGHTA and CDR2 FQGNSA. The CDR3 runs to 17 residues. V lost 0 bases to trimming and J lost 5 bases, with 20 bases between them. The CDR3 here is CASSLASVSGGRHEQYF. Written as DNA, the CDR3 is TGTGCCAGCAGCTTAGCTAGTGTGTCAGGAGGGCGCCACGAGCAGTACTTC.

The chain joins TRBV7-6 to TRBJ2-2, with TRBD2 matching over 14 bases. The germline gives CDR1 SGHVS, CDR2 FNYEAQ. CDR3 length: 22 residues. V was pared by 4 bases and J by 6 bases, with 22 bases of the junction left unmatched. The CDR3 DNA is TGTGCCAGCAGCTCGTTTCCGGGACTAGCGGGGGACACCACCACTCGGGCCGGGGAGCTGTTTTTT. Encoded protein: CASSSFPGLAGDTTTRAGELFF.

The gene calls are TRBV27 and TRBJ2-1, with D perhaps matching TRBD2 (6 bases). This CDR3 has 16 residues. V gave up 5 bases and J gave up 4 bases, with 18 bases separating them. Germline V gene lookup returns CDR1 MNHEY and CDR2 SMNVEV (reference sequence). CDR3: CASSRRGGPAYNEQFF. DNA for the CDR3: TGTGCCAGCAGTCGGAGGGGAGGTCCCGCTTACAATGAGCAGTTCTTC.

The chain couples TRBV4-1 to TRBJ2-3, with 7 bases aligning to TRBD1. This CDR3 comprises 15 residues. Germline trimming cut 3 bases from V and 6 bases from J; bases unmatched to any gene: 9. Germline CDR1 and CDR2: MGHRA and YSYEKL. Written as DNA, the CDR3 is TGCGCCAGCAGCCAGGATACAGGGGTCAGGGATACGCAGTATTTT. Its translation is CASSQDTGVRDTQYF.

The chain has TRBV7-8 and TRBJ2-5; TRBD1 aligns across 8 bases. The CDR3 covers 15 residues. CDR1 is SGHVS and CDR2 is FQNEAQ in the germline V gene. Trimming removed 1 base from V and 3 bases from J; junction bases left unmatched: 4. CDR3 sequence: CASSLGDRREETQYF. In DNA form, the CDR3 reads TGTGCCAGCAGCTTAGGGGACAGGCGCGAAGAGACCCAGTACTTC. Drawing the rest from reference TRBV7-8 and TRBJ2-5, the complete variable domain is GAGVSQSPRYKVAKRGQDVALRCDPISGHVSLFWYQQALGQGPEFLTYFQNEAQLDKSGLPSDRFFAERPEGSVSTLKIQRTQQEDSAVYLCASSLGDRREETQYFGPGTRLLVL.

V and J are TRBV14 and TRBJ1-4, with D possibly being TRBD1 (5 bases). Germline CDR1 reads SGHDN; CDR2 reads FVKESK. Trimming shortened V by 3 bases and J by 7 bases, and 15 bases separated the two germline ends. The CDR3 sequence is 15 residues long. CDR3 residues: CASSQDSGGREKLFF. As DNA, the CDR3 is TGTGCCAGCAGCCAGGATTCCGGGGGTCGTGAAAAACTGTTTTTT.

The chain joins TRBV6-5 to TRBJ1-2, with 10 positions matching TRBD1. The CDR3 length is 15 residues. Trimming cost V 2 bases and J 1 base; bases outside gene matches: 1. Germline values: CDR1 MNHEY, CDR2 SVGAGI. CDR3 coding DNA: TGTGCCAGCAGTTACCGGGACAGGGGTAACTATGGCTACACCTTC. Amino acid sequence: CASSYRDRGNYGYTF.

To note about this clone: Relative to the germline gene, one junction end is altered; a read error may explain this. Other DNA sequences within the sample encode an identical CDR3. This chain links TRBV4-1 with TRBJ1-6, with 9 bases identical to TRBD1. Germline assignment: CDR1 MGHRA and CDR2 YSYEKL. The CDR3 loop spans 13 amino acids. In DNA, the CDR3 is TGCGCCAGTTCAGACAGGGGGAATTCACCCCTACACTTT. It yields the protein CASSDRGNSPLHF.

The chain joins TRBV4-1 to TRBJ2-3, with TRBD1 matching over 9 bases. The CDR3 extends over 15 amino acids. The trim removed 3 bases at V and 4 bases at J, leaving 5 bases unmatched. The germline gives CDR1 MGHRA, CDR2 YSYEKL. CDR3 sequence: CASSQIRQGADTQYF. The DNA for the CDR3 is TGCGCCAGCAGCCAGATCCGACAGGGGGCAGATACGCAGTATTTT.

The V and J genes are TRBV4-3 and TRBJ2-2; 8 nucleotides agree with TRBD1. CDR1 is LGHNA, CDR2 YSLEER, per germline. The CDR3 runs 17 residues. V was pared by 1 base and J by 6 bases, with 10 bases of the junction left unmatched. CDR3 coding DNA: TGCGCCAGCAGCCAAGGTTGGACAGGGAGGTCGGCCGGGGAGCTGTTTTTT. It specifies CASSQGWTGRSAGELFF.

Concerning this clone itself: One end of the junction is discordant with germline, which a read error may explain. J is TRBJ2-5 and V is TRBV4-3; 7 nucleotides agree with TRBD2. CDR1 is LGHNA, CDR2 YSLEER, per germline. CDR3 length equals 14 residues. Here the CDR3 reads CASSQDLGRENQYF. CDR3 bases: TGCGCCAGCAGCCAAGATCTGGGGCGGGAGAACCAGTACTTC.

CDR3 DNA sequence: TGTGCCAGCAGTATAAGAGGTACGGGAGGCTACACCTTC. Its protein product is CASSIRGTGGYTF. The rearrangement links TRBV7-2 to TRBJ1-2; D call uncertain. V lost 6 bases, J lost 8 bases, and 16 bases lay in between. CDR1 and CDR2 (germline): SGHTA, FQGNSA. The CDR3 length is 13 residues.

The V call is TRBV9, the J call TRBJ2-7; 7 bases are a match to TRBD1. The junction had 16 bases not matched to a gene; V was cut back by 3 bases and J by 1 base. The CDR3 spans 18 residues. Germline V gives CDR1 SGDLS, CDR2 YYNGEE. The CDR3 DNA reads TGTGCCAGCAGCGCAGATTCAGTGACAGGGCAGGGGTCCTACGAGCAGTACGTC. Residues: CASSADSVTGQGSYEQYV.

The genes are TRBV28 and TRBJ1-1, with 8 bases that match TRBD1. The germline gives CDR1 MDHEN, CDR2 SYDVKM. Germline trimming cut 3 bases from V and 5 bases from J; bases unmatched to any gene: 8. The CDR3 consists of 15 residues. The CDR3 nucleotides are TGTGCCAGCAGTTTGTCCCAGGGGGCCGGGACTGAAGCTTTCTTT. Translated: CASSLSQGAGTEAFF.

V usage is TRBV5-6 and J usage is TRBJ1-2; D is unclear. Germline V gene sequence: CDR1 SGHDT, CDR2 YYEEEE. Trimming cost V 1 base and J 1 base, with 11 bases left between them. The CDR3 consists of 15 residues. The CDR3 bases are TGTGCCAGCAGCTTGCTGCAACAGTTTAACTATGGCTACACCTTC. Translated, it gives CASSLLQQFNYGYTF.

V and J are TRBV7-2 and TRBJ2-5; 9 positions match TRBD2. This CDR3 spans 15 amino acids. The germline V gene encodes CDR1 SGHTA and CDR2 FQGNSA. V was pared by 2 bases and J by 4 bases, with 5 bases of the junction left unmatched. The CDR3 loop reads CASSLRGGARETQYF. In nucleotides, the CDR3 is TGTGCCAGCAGCTTACGCGGGGGGGCAAGAGAGACCCAGTACTTC.

This chain uses TRBV5-1 with TRBJ2-3; D remains unclear. Per germline, CDR1 SGHRS and CDR2 YFSETQ. Trimming stripped 1 base from V and 5 bases from J, with 2 bases between. This CDR3 contains 11 residues. This CDR3 is CASSLQDTQYF. CDR3 bases: TGCGCCAGCAGCTTGCAAGATACGCAGTATTTT.

V gene TRBV20-1 combines with J gene TRBJ2-3; D not certain. CDR3 length: 10 residues. From germline, CDR1 is DFQATT and CDR2 SNEGSKA (reference sequence). Between the trimmed V and J ends, which lost 6 bases and 6 bases, there was a span of 7 bases. The CDR3: CSAHGDTQYF. CDR3 coding DNA: TGCAGTGCCCACGGGGATACGCAGTATTTT.

This chain joins TRBV7-3 and TRBJ2-7, with D unclear. The CDR3 runs 13 residues. Germline CDR1 and CDR2: SGHTA and FQGTGA. V was clipped by 0 bases and J by 6 bases, with 9 bases between them. CDR3 sequence: CASSLTAPGEQYF. The CDR3 bases are TGTGCCAGCAGCTTAACCGCTCCGGGCGAGCAGTACTTC.

CDR3 nucleotides: TGCGCCAGCAGCCCCACAACCAGGACAGGGGAAGGCTACACCTTC. It codes for CASSPTTRTGEGYTF. The genes are TRBV5-1 and TRBJ1-2; 9 nucleotides align to TRBD1. Germline V gene sequence: CDR1 SGHRS, CDR2 YFSETQ. J was trimmed by 8 bases and V by 4 bases; bases with no gene match: 12. The length of the CDR3 is 15 residues.

The CDR3 DNA sequence: TGTGCCAGCACCGCTTACGAGTCTGGAAACACCATATATTTT. It is translated as CASTAYESGNTIYF. This rearrangement joins TRBV9 to TRBJ1-3; no clear D. CDR1 and CDR2 from the germline V gene are SGDLS and YYNGEE. The CDR3 has 14 amino acids. Trimming pared 6 bases from V and 1 base from J, leaving 11 bases between.